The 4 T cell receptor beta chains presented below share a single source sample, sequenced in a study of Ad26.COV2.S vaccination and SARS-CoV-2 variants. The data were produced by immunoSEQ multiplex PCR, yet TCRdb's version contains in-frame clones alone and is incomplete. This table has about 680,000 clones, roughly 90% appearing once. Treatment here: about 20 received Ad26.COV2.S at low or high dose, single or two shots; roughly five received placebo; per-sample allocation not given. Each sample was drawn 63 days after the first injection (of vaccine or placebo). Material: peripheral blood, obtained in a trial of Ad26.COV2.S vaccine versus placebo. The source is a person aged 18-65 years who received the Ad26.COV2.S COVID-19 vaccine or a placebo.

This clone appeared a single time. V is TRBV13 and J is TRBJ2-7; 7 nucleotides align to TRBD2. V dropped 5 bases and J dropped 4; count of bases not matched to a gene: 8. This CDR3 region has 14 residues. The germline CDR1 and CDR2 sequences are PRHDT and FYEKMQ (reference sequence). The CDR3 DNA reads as TGTGCCAGCAGCCCGAGCGGGGCGGGTTACGAGCAGTACTTC. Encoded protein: CASSPSGAGYEQYF.

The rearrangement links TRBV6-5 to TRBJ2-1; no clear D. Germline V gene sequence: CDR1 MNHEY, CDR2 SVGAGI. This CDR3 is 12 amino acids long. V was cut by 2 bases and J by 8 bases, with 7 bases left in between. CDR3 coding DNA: TGTGCCAGCAGTTACGGGCCCCATGAGCAGTTCTTC. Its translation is CASSYGPHEQFF.

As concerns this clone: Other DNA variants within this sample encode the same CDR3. DNA for the CDR3: TGTGCCAGCAGCTTAACTAGCGGAAATGAGCAGTTCTTC. This translates into CASSLTSGNEQFF. This chain joins TRBV5-4 and TRBJ2-1; TRBD2 aligns across 8 bases. CDR3 size: 13 residues. The junction had 2 bases not matched to a gene; V was cut back by 2 bases and J by 7 bases. Germline CDR1 is SGHNT and CDR2 is YYREEE (reference sequence).

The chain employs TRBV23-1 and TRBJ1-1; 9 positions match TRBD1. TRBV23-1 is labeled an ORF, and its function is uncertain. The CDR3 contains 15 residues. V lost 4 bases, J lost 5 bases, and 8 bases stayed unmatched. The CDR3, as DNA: TGCGCCAGCAGTCTCACGGGACAGGGAAGAACTGAAGCTTTCTTT. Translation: CASSLTGQGRTEAFF.